Each of the 12 T cell receptor beta chains below was sequenced from the same sample in a study of shared clonotypes between healthy human individuals. The protocol was immunoSEQ multiplex PCR, while the TCRdb copy is restricted to in-frame clones and leaves out a portion. The sample carries about 1 million clones, about 75% recorded once. The sample comprised memory CD4+ T cells sorted from blood. The sample's subset: CD45RA-negative fraction. These receptors were collected from a man between 18 and 29 years old in good health.

The chain couples TRBV6-5 to TRBJ2-2; possibly TRBD1 for D (6 bases). V was clipped by 0 bases and J by 4 bases, with 12 bases between them. CDR1 MNHEY and CDR2 SVGAGI come from the germline V gene. This CDR3 spans 16 amino acids. The chain's CDR3 is CASSYSAGAGTGELFF. The CDR3 nucleotides read TGTGCCAGCAGTTACTCAGCAGGGGCGGGCACCGGGGAGCTGTTTTTT.

V usage is TRBV5-1 and J usage is TRBJ1-2, with D uncertain. The germline V and J ends were trimmed by 0 bases and 8 bases, with 17 bases remaining between them. CDR3 size: 15 residues. Germline V CDR1 and CDR2: SGHRS, YFSETQ. The CDR3 DNA is TGCGCCAGCAGCTTGGGAGACACTCCGCTGGGGGGCTACACCTTC. Translating it yields CASSLGDTPLGGYTF.

The chain is built from TRBV7-8 and TRBJ2-3; 7 bases agree with TRBD2. This CDR3 has 14 residues. CDR1 and CDR2 from the germline V gene are SGHVS and FQNEAQ. Losses at the gene ends were 3 bases for V and 5 bases for J; bases not matched to a gene: 5. The CDR3 DNA reads as TGTGCCAGCAGCTTTCAGCCGGGAGGAGATACGCAGTATTTT. It specifies CASSFQPGGDTQYF.

This rearrangement joins TRBV14 to TRBJ1-2; 9 nucleotides match TRBD1. V dropped 0 bases and J dropped 1; count of bases not matched to a gene: 6. Germline values: CDR1 SGHDN, CDR2 FVKESK. The CDR3 runs to 17 residues. The CDR3 is CASSQDRGTGFNYGYTF. The CDR3 DNA is TGTGCCAGCAGCCAAGACCGGGGGACAGGGTTTAACTATGGCTACACCTTC.

This clone was observed a handful of times. CDR3 residues: CASSPGTVRNEQYF. The CDR3 DNA reads TGTGCCAGCAGCCCCGGGACAGTTCGCAACGAGCAGTACTTC. This chain links TRBV6-5 with TRBJ2-7, with 7 bases identical to TRBD1. The CDR3 is made up of 14 amino acids. The ends lost 6 bases at V and 5 bases at J; junction bases unmatched: 10. CDR1 MNHEY and CDR2 SVGAGI come from the germline V gene.

This sequence joins TRBV5-1 and TRBJ1-2; 9 bases agree with TRBD1. There are 16 residues in the CDR3. V dropped 4 bases and J dropped 4; count of bases not matched to a gene: 11. The germline V gene has CDR1 SGHRS and CDR2 YFSETQ. The chain's CDR3 is CASSPETGGYGYGYTF. The CDR3 DNA reads TGCGCCAGCAGCCCCGAAACAGGGGGCTATGGCTATGGCTACACCTTC.

This clone was counted a single time. Other DNA sequences in this sample translate to the same CDR3. CDR3 residues: CASSLGQGASEQYF. The CDR3 DNA sequence: TGCGCCAGCAGCTTGGGACAGGGGGCGTCCGAGCAGTACTTC. The chain links TRBV5-1 to TRBJ2-7; 10 positions match TRBD1. V lost 0 bases, J lost 6 bases, and 3 bases stayed unmatched. The CDR3 loop spans 14 amino acids. Germline V CDR1 and CDR2: SGHRS, YFSETQ.

This chain connects TRBV18 to TRBJ1-1; no reliable D call. Trimming stripped 11 bases from V and 1 base from J, with 20 bases between. Looked up from germline, CDR1 is KGHSH and CDR2 is LQKENI. The CDR3 is 15 residues long. CDR3 amino acids: CASSVGTEKNTEAFF. The CDR3 nucleotides read TGTGCCTCCTCGGTGGGCACGGAAAAGAACACTGAAGCTTTCTTT.

This rearrangement joins TRBV19 to TRBJ2-7, with 12 bases aligning to TRBD1. CDR1 is LNHDA, CDR2 SQIVND, per germline (reference sequence). The V segment lost 4 bases and the J segment 5 bases; nucleotides outside the gene matches: 6. This CDR3 has 15 residues. Here the CDR3 reads CASSTGTGGADEQYF. The CDR3 DNA sequence: TGTGCCAGTAGTACGGGGACAGGGGGCGCGGACGAGCAGTACTTC.

There are a few counts of this clone. This chain links TRBV6-1 with TRBJ2-5; 7 nucleotides agree with TRBD1. The junction had 6 bases not matched to a gene; V was cut back by 6 bases and J by 2 bases. This CDR3 has 14 residues. Germline CDR1 reads MNHNS; CDR2 reads SASEGT. CDR3 sequence reads: CASSGQVDQETQYF. CDR3 sequence (DNA): TGTGCCAGCAGCGGACAGGTAGATCAAGAGACCCAGTACTTC.

The CDR3 region has the DNA TGTGCCAGCAGCCCACCCGACTGGGTAGCCTCTAACACCGGGGAGCTGTTTTTT. Residues: CASSPPDWVASNTGELFF. The chain uses TRBV7-9 and TRBJ2-2; D unresolved. The ends were cut back, 5 bases at V and 2 bases at J, with 21 bases in the middle. The CDR3 runs to 18 residues. The germline V gene has CDR1 SEHNR and CDR2 FQNEAQ (reference sequence).

The chain uses TRBV27 and TRBJ1-1; TRBD1 aligns across 7 bases. Germline trimming cut 5 bases from V and 1 base from J; bases unmatched to any gene: 10. CDR3 size: 16 residues. Germline loops: CDR1 MNHEY, CDR2 SMNVEV (reference sequence). DNA of the CDR3: TGTGCCAGCAGTCCTACGACAGGGAGCAGGAACACTGAAGCTTTCTTT. Amino acid sequence: CASSPTTGSRNTEAFF.